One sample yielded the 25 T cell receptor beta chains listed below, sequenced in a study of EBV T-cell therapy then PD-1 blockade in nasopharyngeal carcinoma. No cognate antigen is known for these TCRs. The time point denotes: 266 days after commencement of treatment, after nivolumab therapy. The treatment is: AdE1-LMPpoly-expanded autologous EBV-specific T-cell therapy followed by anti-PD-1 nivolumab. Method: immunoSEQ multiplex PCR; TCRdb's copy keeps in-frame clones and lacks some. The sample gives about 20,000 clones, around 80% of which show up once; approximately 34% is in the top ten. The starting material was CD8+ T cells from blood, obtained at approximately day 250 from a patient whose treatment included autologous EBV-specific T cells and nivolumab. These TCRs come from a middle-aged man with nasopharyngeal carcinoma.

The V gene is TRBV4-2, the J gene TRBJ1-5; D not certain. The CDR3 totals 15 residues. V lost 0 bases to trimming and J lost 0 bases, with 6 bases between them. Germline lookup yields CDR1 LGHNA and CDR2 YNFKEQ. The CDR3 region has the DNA TGTGCCAGCAGCCAAGATTGGGCTAGCAATCAGCCCCAGCATTTT. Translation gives CASSQDWASNQPQHF.

CDR3 nucleotide sequence: TGTGCCAGCACCCCTAGAGTGAACACTGAAGCTTTCTTT. Translated, it gives CASTPRVNTEAFF. The chain joins TRBV12-3 or TRBV12-4 to TRBJ1-1; D unclear. CDR3 length equals 13 residues. V lost 7 bases, J lost 0 bases, and 9 bases lay in between.

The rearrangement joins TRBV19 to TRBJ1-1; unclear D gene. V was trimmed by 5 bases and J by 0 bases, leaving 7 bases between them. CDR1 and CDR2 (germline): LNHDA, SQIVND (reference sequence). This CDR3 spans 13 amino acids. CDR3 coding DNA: TGTGCCAGTAGTTACGGCATGAACACTGAAGCTTTCTTT. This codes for CASSYGMNTEAFF.

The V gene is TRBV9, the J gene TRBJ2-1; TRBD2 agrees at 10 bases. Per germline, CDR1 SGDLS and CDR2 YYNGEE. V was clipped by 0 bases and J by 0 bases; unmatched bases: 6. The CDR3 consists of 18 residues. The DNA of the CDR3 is TGTGCCAGCAGCGTAGGGGAGCGGGGGGGGAGCTCCTACAATGAGCAGTTCTTC. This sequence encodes CASSVGERGGSSYNEQFF.

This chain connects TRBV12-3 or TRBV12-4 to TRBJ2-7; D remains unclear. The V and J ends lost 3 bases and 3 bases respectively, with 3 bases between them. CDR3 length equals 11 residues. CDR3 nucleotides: TGTGCCAGCAGTTTCAGCTACGAGCAGTACTTC. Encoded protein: CASSFSYEQYF.

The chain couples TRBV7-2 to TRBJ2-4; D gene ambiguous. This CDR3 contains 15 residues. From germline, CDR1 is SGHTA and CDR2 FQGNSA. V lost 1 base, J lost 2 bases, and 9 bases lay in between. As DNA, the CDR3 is TGTGCCAGCAGCTTAGGGACGGTTCCCAAAAACATTCAGTACTTC. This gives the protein CASSLGTVPKNIQYF.

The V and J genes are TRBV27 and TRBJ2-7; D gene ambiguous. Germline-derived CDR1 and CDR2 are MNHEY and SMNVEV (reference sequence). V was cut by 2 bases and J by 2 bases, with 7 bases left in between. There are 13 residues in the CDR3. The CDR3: CASSLLQAYEQYF. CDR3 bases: TGTGCCAGCAGTTTACTGCAGGCCTACGAGCAGTACTTC.

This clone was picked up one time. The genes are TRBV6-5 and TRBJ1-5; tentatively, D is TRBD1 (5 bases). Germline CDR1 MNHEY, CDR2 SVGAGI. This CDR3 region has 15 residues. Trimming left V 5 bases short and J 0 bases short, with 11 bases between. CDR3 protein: CASSPTDYSNQPQHF. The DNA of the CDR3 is TGTGCCAGCAGTCCGACAGATTATAGCAATCAGCCCCAGCATTTT.

DNA for the CDR3: TGTGCCAGCAGTCTGGGACAGGGATACGAGCAGTACTTC. Translating gives CASSLGQGYEQYF. V gene TRBV28 combines with J gene TRBJ2-7; 9 nucleotides agree with TRBD1. The CDR3 contains 13 residues. Per the germline V gene, CDR1 is MDHEN and CDR2 is SYDVKM. J lost 4 bases, V lost 5 bases, and 3 bases had no gene match.

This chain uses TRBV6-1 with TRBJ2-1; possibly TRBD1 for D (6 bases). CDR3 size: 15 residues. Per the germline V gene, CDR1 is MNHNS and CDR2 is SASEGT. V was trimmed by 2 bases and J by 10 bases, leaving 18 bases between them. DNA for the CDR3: TGTGCCAGCAGTGAATACAGGGAACCTTTAAGGGAGCAGTTCTTC. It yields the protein CASSEYREPLREQFF.

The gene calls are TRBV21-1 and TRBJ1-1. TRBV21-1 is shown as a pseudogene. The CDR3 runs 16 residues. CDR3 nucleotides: TGTGCCAGCAGCACGCAGGGGAGGGGGATGAGGACTGAAGCTTTCTTT. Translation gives CASSTQGRGMRTEAFF.

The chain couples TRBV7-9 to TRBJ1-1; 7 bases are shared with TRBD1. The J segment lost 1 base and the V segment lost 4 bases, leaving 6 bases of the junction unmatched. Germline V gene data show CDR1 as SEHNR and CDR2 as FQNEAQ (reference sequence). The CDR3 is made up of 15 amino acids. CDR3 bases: TGTGCCAGCAGCTCCCCAGGGGGAGAGAACACTGAAGCTTTCTTT. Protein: CASSSPGGENTEAFF. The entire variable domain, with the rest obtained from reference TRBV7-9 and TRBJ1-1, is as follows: DTGVSQNPRHKITKRGQNVTFRCDPISEHNRLYWYRQTLGQGPEFLTYFQNEAQLEKSRLLSDRFSAERPKGSFSTLEIQRTEQGDSAMYLCASSSPGGENTEAFFGQGTRLTVV.

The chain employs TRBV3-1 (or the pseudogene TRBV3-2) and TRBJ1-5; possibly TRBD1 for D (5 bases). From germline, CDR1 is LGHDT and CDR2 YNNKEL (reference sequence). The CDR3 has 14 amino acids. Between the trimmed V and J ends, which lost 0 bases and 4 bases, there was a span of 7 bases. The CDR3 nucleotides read TGTGCCAGCAGCCAAGACTGGGGGAATCAGCCCCAGCATTTT. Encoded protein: CASSQDWGNQPQHF.

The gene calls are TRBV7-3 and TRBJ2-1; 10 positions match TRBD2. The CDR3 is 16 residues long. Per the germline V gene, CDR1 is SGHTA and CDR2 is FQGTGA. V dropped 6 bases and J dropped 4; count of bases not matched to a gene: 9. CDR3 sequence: CASSPLAGDLYNEQFF. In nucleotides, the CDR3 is TGTGCCAGCAGTCCTCTAGCGGGGGACCTTTACAATGAGCAGTTCTTC.

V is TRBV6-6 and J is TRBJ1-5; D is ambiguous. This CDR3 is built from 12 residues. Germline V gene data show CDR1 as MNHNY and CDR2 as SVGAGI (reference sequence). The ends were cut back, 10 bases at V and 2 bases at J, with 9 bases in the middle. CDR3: CATGVGNQPQHF. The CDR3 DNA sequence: TGTGCCACCGGGGTGGGCAATCAGCCCCAGCATTTT.

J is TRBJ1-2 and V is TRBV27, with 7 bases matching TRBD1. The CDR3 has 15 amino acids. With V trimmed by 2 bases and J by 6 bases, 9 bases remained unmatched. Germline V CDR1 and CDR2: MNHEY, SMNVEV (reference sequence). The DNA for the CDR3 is TGTGCCAGCAGTTTAGGCAAGGGGGCGGATAATGGCTACACCTTC. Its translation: CASSLGKGADNGYTF.

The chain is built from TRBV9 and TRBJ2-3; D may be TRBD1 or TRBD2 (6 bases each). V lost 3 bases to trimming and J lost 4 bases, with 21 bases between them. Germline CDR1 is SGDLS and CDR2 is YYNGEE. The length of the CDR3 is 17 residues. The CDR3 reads CASSGRGNSAGPDTQYF. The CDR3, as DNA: TGTGCCAGCAGCGGGAGGGGGAACAGCGCCGGCCCAGATACGCAGTATTTT.

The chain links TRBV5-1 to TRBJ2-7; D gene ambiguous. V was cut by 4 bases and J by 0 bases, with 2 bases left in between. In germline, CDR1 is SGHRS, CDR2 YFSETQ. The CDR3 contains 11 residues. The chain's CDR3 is CASSGSYEQYF. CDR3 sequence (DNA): TGCGCCAGCAGCGGCTCCTACGAGCAGTACTTC. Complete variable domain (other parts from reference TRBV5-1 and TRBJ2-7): KAGVTQTPRYLIKTRGQQVTLSCSPISGHRSVSWYQQTPGQGLQFLFEYFSETQRNKGNFPGRFSGRQFSNSRSEMNVSTLELGDSALYLCASSGSYEQYFGPGTRLTVT.

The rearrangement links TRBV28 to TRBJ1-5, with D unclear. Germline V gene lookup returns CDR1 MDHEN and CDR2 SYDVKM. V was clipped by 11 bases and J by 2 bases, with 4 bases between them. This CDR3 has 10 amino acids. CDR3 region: CASGNQPQHF. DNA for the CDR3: TGTGCCTCCGGCAATCAGCCCCAGCATTTT.

In DNA, the CDR3 is TGTGCCACCAGCAGAGGTAGCGGGGTAGCCTACGAGCAGTACTTC. This gives the protein CATSRGSGVAYEQYF. The rearrangement links TRBV15 to TRBJ2-7; 8 bases match TRBD2. This CDR3 spans 15 amino acids. The V gene's germline CDR1 is LNHNV and CDR2 YYDKDF (reference sequence). The junction had 4 bases not matched to a gene; V was cut back by 1 base and J by 2 bases.

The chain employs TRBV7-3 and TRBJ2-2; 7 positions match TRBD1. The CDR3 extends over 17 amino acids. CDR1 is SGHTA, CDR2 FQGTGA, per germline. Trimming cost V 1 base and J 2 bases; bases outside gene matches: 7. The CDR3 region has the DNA TGTGCCAGCAGCTTAAGGCAGGGGGTTCGAAACACCGGGGAGCTGTTTTTT. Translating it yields CASSLRQGVRNTGELFF. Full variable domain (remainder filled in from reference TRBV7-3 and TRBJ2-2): GAGVSQTPSNKVTEKGKYVELRCDPISGHTALYWYRQSLGQGPEFLIYFQGTGAADDSGLPNDRFFAVRPEGSVSTLKIQRTERGDSAVYLCASSLRQGVRNTGELFFGEGSRLTVL.

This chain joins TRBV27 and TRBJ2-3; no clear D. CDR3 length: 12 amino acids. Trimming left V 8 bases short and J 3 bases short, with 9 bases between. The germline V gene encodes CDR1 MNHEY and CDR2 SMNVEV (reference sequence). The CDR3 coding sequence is TGTGCCAGCTCGCGAAGTACAGATACGCAGTATTTT. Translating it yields CASSRSTDTQYF.

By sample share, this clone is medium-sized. CDR3 in DNA: TGTGCCAGCAGCTTATTCGGGACAGATAATTCACCCCTCCACTTT. Its translation: CASSLFGTDNSPLHF. This sequence joins TRBV7-2 and TRBJ1-6; 7 nucleotides line up with TRBD1. J gave up 5 bases and V 2 bases, and 3 bases lay outside the gene matches. CDR3 length: 15 residues. Germline V gives CDR1 SGHTA, CDR2 FQGNSA.

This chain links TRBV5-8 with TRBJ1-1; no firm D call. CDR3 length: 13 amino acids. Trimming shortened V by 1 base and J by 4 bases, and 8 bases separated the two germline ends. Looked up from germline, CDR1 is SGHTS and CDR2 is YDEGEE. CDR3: CASSLRRTTEAFF. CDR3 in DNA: TGTGCCAGCAGCTTGAGGCGGACCACTGAAGCTTTCTTT. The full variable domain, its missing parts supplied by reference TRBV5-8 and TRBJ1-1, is EAGVTQSPTHLIKTRGQQATLRCSPISGHTSVYWYQQALGLGLQFLLWYDEGEERNRGNFPPRFSGRQFPNYSSELNVNALELEDSALYLCASSLRRTTEAFFGQGTRLTVV.

The CDR3, as DNA: TGTGCCACCAGCAGAGCCAGGACCCAGCCCTACACCTTC. Its translation: CATSRARTQPYTF. The chain uses TRBV15 and TRBJ1-2; D is uncertain. CDR3 length: 13 amino acids. Germline V gene lookup returns CDR1 LNHNV and CDR2 YYDKDF (reference sequence). Trimming took 1 base from V and 10 from J, leaving 13 bases between them.